The following is a T cell receptor (beta chain) sequence with its context. Its cognate antigen has yet to be identified. The input lacks base qualities; no much larger clone sits a single base away. Its CDR3 holds 17 amino acids, cysteine through phenylalanine. The sequence is cut down to CDR3 DNA, 51 bases in frame from base 1. Cut back by 3 bases and 1 base, the V and J ends lie 18 bases apart. CDR1 and CDR2, looked up from the germline V gene, are WSHSY and SAAADI. The data derive from a study of blood T cell repertoires in COVID-19 (dated by TCRdb to 2018 to 2021). For context, the study as a whole: Samples from collaborators originated in the United States, Italy and Spain and spanned both the acute and convalescent phases of COVID-19. A de-identified subject ID, COVID-19 status, age in years and sex were almost always included in the sample metadata. The repertoires were made available in a free public database intended to serve as a resource for research on the immune response to SARS-CoV-2. The dataset comprised deeply sampled blood TCRbeta repertoires from subjects exposed to, actively infected with, or recovered from COVID-19. The material from the prospective study consisted of cDNA or gDNA derived from T cells, B-cell-depleted T cells, or PBMCs. HLA class I and class II types, where available, came from metadata supplied by the sample provider rather than from assay-based typing. The samples were drawn from two sources: the first 160 participants of the ongoing ImmuneRACE study, and about 1,300 subjects contributed by 6 global collaborators. Study-wide conclusions, independent of this receptor: How much clinical and demographic metadata was included differed by source and by participant, and the metadata was provided uncurated.

TCRbeta CDR3 regions were amplified from genomic DNA by means of the immunoSEQ Assay, a bias-controlled multiplex PCR. The original pipeline was this. The number of nucleated cells in each sample was estimated by amplification of reference gene primers within the assay. To quantify the absolute abundance of each unique TCRbeta CDR3 rearrangement, sequence reads were collapsed and filtered. Productive Simpson clonality was computed per sample as the square root of Simpson's diversity index over productive rearrangements. What TCRdb holds here is the immuneACCESS table cut down to in-frame rearrangements. Part of the clones is not present; checked against another copy, under half of the missing clones reflect an unresolved V gene, and the others are unexplained. V and J calls and clone size are as listed in that table; D and trimming were resolved from the DNA. The sample table lists around 270,000 clones, about nine tenths of them with a count of one. The ten largest clones add up to roughly 4% of the sample.

Another Seattle source contributed samples from volunteer blood donors who had recovered from COVID-19. The collaborating institutions used their own protocols to collect whole blood in K2EDTA tubes. For TCRbeta analysis, collaborators shipped samples as frozen whole blood, isolated PBMCs, or DNA extracted from either of those sample types. The V and J segments used are TRBV10-2 and TRBJ2-5; the D gene is unclear. The sequence derives from a man between 60 and 75 years old who had recovered from COVID-19. Sequences were obtained from peripheral blood. The sequenced DNA: TGCGCCAGCAGTGACTATACGCTTTTGTCCCTCCAAGAGACCCAGTACTTC. The translation is CASSDYTLLSLQETQYF.